These T cell receptor beta chains were read from a single sample in a study of T cell changes during pregnancy in multiple sclerosis. Only in-frame clones appear in the TCRdb table, and some are missing; sequencing was by immunoSEQ multiplex PCR. The sample includes about 110,000 clones, roughly 92% of them seen just once. This sample comprised peripheral blood, obtained after pregnancy. All receptors derive from a female donor with multiple sclerosis, enrolled in a pregnancy study. Each CDR3 is given with its conserved first and last residue. Fields, in order: CDR3 length, J gene, V gene, D gene, clone size, CDR3 protein, CDR3 DNA. A D gene is named only where the DNA matches it firmly. Clone sizes are given selectively: once, few, many, or a class where the clone is expanded.

cdr3_length: 15
j_call: TRBJ2-1
v_call: TRBV28
d_call: .
clone_size: .
cdr3_aa: CASSFGGVAYNEQFF
cdr3_nt: TGTGCCAGCAGTTTTGGCGGAGTAGCCTACAATGAGCAGTTCTTC

cdr3_length: 15
j_call: TRBJ2-6
v_call: TRBV6-4
d_call: .
clone_size: once
cdr3_aa: CASSEDSSGANVLTF
cdr3_nt: TGTGCCAGCAGTGAAGACAGCTCTGGGGCCAACGTCCTGACTTTC

cdr3_length: 20
j_call: TRBJ2-6
v_call: TRBV14
d_call: .
clone_size: .
cdr3_aa: CASSPGHSTLGLLWGNVLTF
cdr3_nt: TGTGCCAGCAGCCCGGGACACTCTACTCTGGGGCTCCTCTGGGGCAACGTCCTGACTTTC

cdr3_length: 14
j_call: TRBJ2-1
v_call: TRBV2
d_call: TRBD2
clone_size: .
cdr3_aa: CASPGGVPTHEQFF
cdr3_nt: TGTGCCAGCCCTGGGGGGGTTCCAACCCATGAGCAGTTCTTC

cdr3_length: 15
j_call: TRBJ1-3
v_call: TRBV18
d_call: TRBD1
clone_size: .
cdr3_aa: CASSPGQAAGNTIYF
cdr3_nt: TGTGCCAGCTCACCCGGACAGGCTGCAGGAAACACCATATATTTT

cdr3_length: 15
j_call: TRBJ1-1
v_call: TRBV5-1
d_call: .
clone_size: .
cdr3_aa: CASSLALLANTEAFF
cdr3_nt: TGCGCCAGCAGCTTGGCCCTTTTGGCGAACACTGAAGCTTTCTTT

cdr3_length: 12
j_call: TRBJ2-1
v_call: TRBV5-1
d_call: .
clone_size: .
cdr3_aa: CASSFQGGEQFF
cdr3_nt: TGCGCCAGCAGCTTCCAGGGGGGTGAGCAGTTCTTC

cdr3_length: 14
j_call: TRBJ1-6
v_call: TRBV6-1
d_call: .
clone_size: .
cdr3_aa: CASSDVIGDSPLHF
cdr3_nt: TGTGCCAGCAGTGATGTCATAGGGGATTCACCCCTCCACTTT

cdr3_length: 18
j_call: TRBJ2-1
v_call: TRBV7-3
d_call: TRBD2
clone_size: .
cdr3_aa: CASSFPARGEGRGNEQFF
cdr3_nt: TGTGCCAGCAGCTTCCCGGCTCGGGGGGAGGGCCGGGGGAATGAGCAGTTCTTC

cdr3_length: 15
j_call: TRBJ1-2
v_call: TRBV5-1
d_call: .
clone_size: .
cdr3_aa: CASSLEIPLSYGYTF
cdr3_nt: TGCGCCAGCAGCTTGGAGATTCCCCTGAGCTATGGCTACACCTTC

cdr3_length: 14
j_call: TRBJ2-4
v_call: TRBV6-1
d_call: TRBD1
clone_size: .
cdr3_aa: CASDKDRGKNIQYF
cdr3_nt: TGTGCCAGCGACAAAGACAGGGGCAAAAACATTCAGTACTTC

cdr3_length: 16
j_call: TRBJ1-5
v_call: TRBV7-3
d_call: TRBD1
clone_size: .
cdr3_aa: CASSLIRTGGDQPQHF
cdr3_nt: TGTGCCAGCAGCTTAATCCGGACAGGGGGAGACCAGCCCCAGCATTTT

cdr3_length: 11
j_call: TRBJ1-1
v_call: TRBV2
d_call: .
clone_size: few
cdr3_aa: CATGENTEAFF
cdr3_nt: TGTGCCACTGGAGAGAACACTGAAGCTTTCTTT

cdr3_length: 15
j_call: TRBJ1-1
v_call: TRBV11-2
d_call: .
clone_size: .
cdr3_aa: CASSPRTHGHTEAFF
cdr3_nt: TGTGCCAGCAGCCCCAGGACTCATGGGCACACTGAAGCTTTCTTT

cdr3_length: 15
j_call: TRBJ1-1
v_call: TRBV7-2
d_call: .
clone_size: .
cdr3_aa: CASSLLGALGTEAFF
cdr3_nt: TGTGCCAGCAGCTTGTTAGGGGCGCTTGGCACTGAAGCTTTCTTT

cdr3_length: 15
j_call: TRBJ2-1
v_call: TRBV11-3
d_call: TRBD2
clone_size: .
cdr3_aa: CASSLLAGRDNEQFF
cdr3_nt: TGTGCCAGCAGCTTACTAGCGGGACGCGACAATGAGCAGTTCTTC

cdr3_length: 14
j_call: TRBJ2-1
v_call: TRBV30
d_call: TRBD2
clone_size: .
cdr3_aa: CAWSRTSGRNEQFF
cdr3_nt: TGTGCCTGGAGCCGGACTAGCGGGAGGAACGAGCAGTTCTTC

cdr3_length: 11
j_call: TRBJ2-1
v_call: TRBV6-1
d_call: TRBD1
clone_size: .
cdr3_aa: CASRDLGQGFF
cdr3_nt: TGTGCCAGCAGGGATTTGGGACAGGGCTTCTTC

cdr3_length: 14
j_call: TRBJ1-1
v_call: TRBV30
d_call: .
clone_size: .
cdr3_aa: CASSNQGSITEAFF
cdr3_nt: TGTGCCTCCTCTAACCAGGGGTCTATCACTGAAGCTTTCTTT

cdr3_length: 15
j_call: TRBJ1-3
v_call: TRBV28
d_call: TRBD1
clone_size: .
cdr3_aa: CASSLAQGAGDTIYF
cdr3_nt: TGTGCCAGCAGTTTAGCACAGGGGGCGGGAGACACCATATATTTT

cdr3_length: 15
j_call: TRBJ2-7
v_call: TRBV7-8
d_call: .
clone_size: .
cdr3_aa: CASSFRGGAGHEQYF
cdr3_nt: TGTGCCAGCAGCTTCCGAGGGGGGGCCGGCCACGAGCAGTACTTC

cdr3_length: 15
j_call: TRBJ2-3
v_call: TRBV11-2
d_call: .
clone_size: .
cdr3_aa: CASSHDGLKGDTQYF
cdr3_nt: TGTGCCAGCAGCCACGACGGTTTAAAGGGGGATACGCAGTATTTT

cdr3_length: 14
j_call: TRBJ2-1
v_call: TRBV27
d_call: TRBD2
clone_size: .
cdr3_aa: CASSTAGGVGEQFF
cdr3_nt: TGTGCCAGCTCGACGGCGGGAGGAGTGGGTGAGCAGTTCTTC

cdr3_length: 17
j_call: TRBJ2-3
v_call: TRBV30
d_call: TRBD2
clone_size: .
cdr3_aa: CAWSLQSLVAGTDTQYF
cdr3_nt: TGTGCCTGGAGTCTCCAAAGCTTAGTAGCGGGGACAGATACGCAGTATTTT

cdr3_length: 14
j_call: TRBJ1-1
v_call: TRBV19
d_call: .
clone_size: once
cdr3_aa: CASTGGVGDTEAFF
cdr3_nt: TGTGCCAGTACCGGGGGAGTCGGGGACACTGAAGCTTTCTTT

cdr3_length: 15
j_call: TRBJ2-2
v_call: TRBV1
d_call: .
clone_size: .
cdr3_aa: CTSSSSGPNTGELFF
cdr3_nt: TGCACCAGCAGCTCTAGCGGGCCCAACACCGGGGAGCTGTTTTTT

cdr3_length: 13
j_call: TRBJ2-2
v_call: TRBV25-1
d_call: .
clone_size: .
cdr3_aa: CASCGVGPGELFF
cdr3_nt: TGTGCCAGCTGCGGGGTGGGTCCCGGGGAGCTGTTTTTT

cdr3_length: 14
j_call: TRBJ2-2
v_call: TRBV7-3
d_call: .
clone_size: .
cdr3_aa: CASSQRTITGELFF
cdr3_nt: TGTGCCAGCAGCCAACGGACTATCACTGGGGAGCTGTTTTTT

cdr3_length: 15
j_call: TRBJ2-5
v_call: TRBV18
d_call: TRBD1
clone_size: .
cdr3_aa: CASSPRDRGQETQYF
cdr3_nt: TGTGCCAGCTCACCAAGGGACAGGGGCCAAGAGACCCAGTACTTC

cdr3_length: 12
j_call: TRBJ1-2
v_call: TRBV7-9
d_call: .
clone_size: .
cdr3_aa: CASRSDSYGYTF
cdr3_nt: TGTGCCAGCAGATCAGACTCCTATGGCTACACCTTC

cdr3_length: 14
j_call: TRBJ2-1
v_call: TRBV10-3
d_call: TRBD2
clone_size: .
cdr3_aa: CAISDPGGVYEQFF
cdr3_nt: TGTGCCATCAGTGATCCGGGAGGAGTCTATGAGCAGTTCTTC

cdr3_length: 14
j_call: TRBJ2-1
v_call: TRBV5-1
d_call: TRBD2
clone_size: .
cdr3_aa: CASSLTSGGNEQFF
cdr3_nt: TGCGCCAGCAGCTTGACTAGCGGGGGGAATGAGCAGTTCTTC

cdr3_length: 15
j_call: TRBJ2-5
v_call: TRBV7-9
d_call: .
clone_size: .
cdr3_aa: CASSFSGVIGETQYF
cdr3_nt: TGTGCCAGCAGCTTTTCCGGGGTTATAGGGGAGACCCAGTACTTC

cdr3_length: 15
j_call: TRBJ1-1
v_call: TRBV18
d_call: .
clone_size: .
cdr3_aa: CASSLKQQGNTEAFF
cdr3_nt: TGTGCCAGCTCACTCAAACAACAGGGGAACACTGAAGCTTTCTTT

cdr3_length: 14
j_call: TRBJ1-1
v_call: TRBV6-1
d_call: TRBD1
clone_size: .
cdr3_aa: CASSEWRTGLEAFF
cdr3_nt: TGTGCCAGCAGTGAATGGCGGACAGGCCTTGAAGCTTTCTTT

cdr3_length: 13
j_call: TRBJ1-2
v_call: TRBV7-3
d_call: .
clone_size: .
cdr3_aa: CASARGPSDGYTF
cdr3_nt: TGTGCCAGCGCCAGAGGGCCCTCCGATGGCTACACCTTC